The 3 T cell receptor beta chains presented below share a single source sample, sequenced in a study of memory CD4+ T cells and cytomegalovirus serostatus. Single viable CD3+CD4+CD8-CD45RO+ cells were sorted as the memory CD4+ T cells. Some clones are missing from TCRdb's copy, which holds only in-frame ones; the method was immunoSEQ multiplex PCR. The sample yields about 52,000 clones, around four fifths seen once. Sequencing input: memory CD4+ T cells from blood. These receptors came from an adult in good health and CMV-seropositive.

This clone was seen only once. The chain combines TRBV11-2 with TRBJ2-5, with 9 bases that match TRBD1. The CDR3 length is 14 residues. Trimming at V came to 5 bases and at J to 6 bases, leaving 7 bases not matched to a gene. Germline CDR1 is SGHAT and CDR2 is FQNNGV. This chain's CDR3 is CASSARTGEKTQYF. In nucleotides, the CDR3 is TGTGCCAGCAGCGCCCGGACAGGGGAGAAGACCCAGTACTTC. The whole variable domain, filled in from reference TRBV11-2 and TRBJ2-5, reads EAGVAQSPRYKIIEKRQSVAFWCNPISGHATLYWYQQILGQGPKLLIQFQNNGVVDDSQLPKDRFSAERLKGVDSTLKIQPAKLEDSAVYLCASSARTGEKTQYFGPGTRLLVL.

This chain joins TRBV6-1 and TRBJ2-3; TRBD1 agrees at 7 bases. Losses at the gene ends were 9 bases for V and 3 bases for J; bases not matched to a gene: 9. Germline CDR1 reads MNHNS; CDR2 reads SASEGT. The CDR3 runs to 14 residues. This chain's CDR3 is CASKNRGGTDTQYF. Here the CDR3 DNA reads TGTGCCAGTAAAAACAGGGGTGGGACAGATACGCAGTATTTT.

The V and J genes are TRBV7-6 and TRBJ2-1, with D possibly being TRBD1 or TRBD2 (5 bases each). CDR3 length: 15 amino acids. The germline V gene has CDR1 SGHVS and CDR2 FNYEAQ. Trimming cost V 5 bases and J 8 bases, with 19 bases left between them. For the CDR3, the DNA is TGTGCCAGCAGCCAAGGGCGGGCAGGGAGCTATGAGCAGTTCTTC. This codes for CASSQGRAGSYEQFF.